Listed below are T cell receptor beta chains from one sample, sequenced in a study of blood T cell repertoires in COVID-19. Sequenced by immunoSEQ multiplex PCR; TCRdb stores in-frame clones only, minus some. This sample has roughly 260,000 clones, with around 89% found just once. Sequencing input: peripheral blood. The receptors come from a man aged 55 to 70 who had recovered from COVID-19. Both conserved end residues are part of each CDR3. The D gene is left open where the match is weak. A row's size may be missing; if present it is once, few, many or a size class.

clone size	V gene	J gene	D gene	CDR3 protein	CDR3 DNA
.	TRBV12-5	TRBJ2-1	.	CASGPGHPFNNEQFF	TGTGCTAGTGGCCCGGGACACCCATTTAACAATGAGCAGTTCTTC
.	TRBV6-2/TRBV6-3	TRBJ2-7	.	CASSYLGLGGYEQYF	TGTGCCAGCAGTTACCTTGGTCTGGGGGGCTACGAGCAGTACTTC
.	TRBV5-5	TRBJ1-4	.	CASSLSLGRLNEKLFF	TGTGCCAGCAGCTTGTCTCTTGGGAGGCTTAATGAAAAACTGTTTTTT
.	TRBV5-4	TRBJ2-7	TRBD1	CASSQTGQLYEQYF	TGTGCCAGCAGCCAGACGGGACAGCTGTACGAGCAGTACTTC
.	TRBV7-3	TRBJ2-4	.	CASSLRGDPSNIQYF	TGTGCCAGCAGCCTCAGGGGGGACCCTTCGAACATTCAGTACTTC
.	TRBV27	TRBJ2-7	TRBD1	CASADRAPSYEQYF	TGTGCCAGCGCTGACAGGGCGCCATCCTACGAGCAGTACTTC
.	TRBV9	TRBJ1-4	.	CASSEGGFVNEKLFF	TGTGCCAGCAGCGAGGGGGGGTTTGTAAATGAAAAACTGTTTTTT
.	TRBV18	TRBJ2-6	TRBD1	CASSPRTGSGANVLTF	TGTGCCAGCTCACCGAGGACAGGCTCTGGGGCCAACGTCCTGACTTTC
.	TRBV7-9	TRBJ1-1	.	CASSHTAEAFF	TGTGCCAGCAGTCATACAGCTGAAGCTTTCTTT
.	TRBV20-1	TRBJ1-6	TRBD1	CSASGQGARHNSPLHF	TGCAGTGCTAGTGGCCAGGGGGCCCGACATAATTCACCCCTCCACTTT
.	TRBV11-3	TRBJ2-5	TRBD1	CASSITGGSSETQYF	TGTGCCAGCAGCATAACAGGGGGGTCTTCGGAGACCCAGTACTTC
few	TRBV6-5	TRBJ2-3	.	CASSTGPLGTDTQYF	TGTGCCAGCAGTACCGGTCCACTGGGCACAGATACGCAGTATTTT
.	TRBV25-1	TRBJ2-3	TRBD2	CASQLAGSTDTQYF	TGTGCCAGCCAACTAGCGGGATCCACAGATACGCAGTATTTT
.	TRBV10-2	TRBJ2-2	.	CASGAGSRGGELFF	TGCGCCAGCGGGGCCGGGAGCCGGGGCGGGGAGCTGTTTTTT
.	TRBV6-5	TRBJ1-4	.	CASRTAATNEKLFF	TGTGCCAGCAGGACTGCTGCAACTAATGAAAAACTGTTTTTT
.	TRBV6-5	TRBJ2-7	TRBD1	CASSYSGAGGYEQYF	TGTGCCAGCAGTTACTCGGGGGCAGGGGGCTACGAGCAGTACTTC
.	TRBV30	TRBJ1-2	.	CAWSVLVGDYGYTF	TGTGCCTGGAGTGTACTGGTGGGAGACTATGGCTACACCTTC
.	TRBV11-2	TRBJ2-5	.	CASSLISLERETQYF	TGTGCCAGCAGCTTAATAAGCTTGGAGCGGGAGACCCAGTACTTC
.	TRBV4-1	TRBJ2-5	.	CASSQGTDRAQYF	TGCGCCAGCAGCCAAGGGACTGACCGGGCCCAGTACTTC
.	TRBV30	TRBJ1-1	TRBD1	CAWRGQGIFPEAFF	TGTGCCTGGAGGGGACAGGGAATTTTTCCCGAAGCTTTCTTT
.	TRBV7-3	TRBJ2-1	.	CASSNKRVGSYNEQFF	TGTGCCAGCAGCAACAAGCGGGTCGGGTCCTACAATGAGCAGTTCTTC
few	TRBV29-1	TRBJ1-4	TRBD1	CSVVQGGREKLFF	TGCAGCGTTGTACAGGGGGGGCGCGAAAAACTGTTTTTT
.	TRBV2	TRBJ2-1	TRBD2	CASRTRLAGENNEQFF	TGTGCCAGCAGAACCCGACTAGCGGGGGAGAACAATGAGCAGTTCTTC
.	TRBV7-9	TRBJ1-4	.	CASIWLGGEKLFF	TGTGCCAGCATCTGGCTCGGAGGGGAAAAACTGTTTTTT
few	TRBV15	TRBJ2-7	TRBD2	CATSREQGRGGSSYEQYF	TGTGCCACCAGCAGAGAGCAGGGACGGGGAGGGAGCTCCTACGAGCAGTACTTC
.	TRBV19	TRBJ1-5	TRBD1	CASRNDRGVNQPQHF	TGTGCCAGTAGAAATGACAGGGGGGTCAATCAGCCCCAGCATTTT
.	TRBV6-2/TRBV6-3	TRBJ1-2	.	CASSRSQVRYGYTF	TGTGCCAGCAGTCGTTCTCAGGTTCGCTATGGCTACACCTTC
.	TRBV5-1	TRBJ2-5	.	CASSLSLGGETQYF	TGCGCCAGCAGCTTGTCCCTCGGGGGAGAGACCCAGTACTTC
.	TRBV5-6	TRBJ1-1	.	CASSLRGVNTEAFF	TGTGCCAGCAGCTTGCGGGGGGTAAACACTGAAGCTTTCTTT
.	TRBV2	TRBJ2-4	TRBD1	CASSFGTEAKNIQYF	TGTGCCAGCAGTTTCGGGACAGAAGCCAAAAACATTCAGTACTTC
.	TRBV6-2/TRBV6-3	TRBJ2-7	.	CASSHPSGEQYF	TGTGCCAGCAGCCACCCCTCGGGCGAGCAGTACTTC